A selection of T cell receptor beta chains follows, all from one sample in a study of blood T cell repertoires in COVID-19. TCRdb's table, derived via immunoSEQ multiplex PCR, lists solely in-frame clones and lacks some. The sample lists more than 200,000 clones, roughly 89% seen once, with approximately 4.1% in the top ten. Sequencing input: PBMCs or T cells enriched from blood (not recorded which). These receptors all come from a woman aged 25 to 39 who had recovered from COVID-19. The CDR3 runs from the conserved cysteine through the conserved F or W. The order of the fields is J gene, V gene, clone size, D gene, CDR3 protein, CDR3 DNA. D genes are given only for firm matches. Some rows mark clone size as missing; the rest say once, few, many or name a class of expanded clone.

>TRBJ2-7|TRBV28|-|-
CASRIPGLTSYEQYF
TGTGCCAGCAGGATCCCAGGGCTCACCTCCTACGAGCAGTACTTC
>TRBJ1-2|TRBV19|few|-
CASRQTGNNYGYTF
TGTGCCAGTCGACAAACAGGGAATAACTATGGCTACACCTTC
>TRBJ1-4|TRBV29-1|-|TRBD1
CSVKTGTEKLFF
TGCAGCGTTAAGACAGGGACGGAAAAACTGTTTTTT
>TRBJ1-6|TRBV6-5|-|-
CASSLKQGSRSPLHF
TGTGCCAGCAGTTTAAAACAGGGTTCGAGGTCACCCCTCCACTTT
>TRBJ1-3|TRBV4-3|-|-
CASSQEGPEVAYF
TGCGCCAGCAGCCAAGAGGGGCCCGAGGTAGCATATTTT
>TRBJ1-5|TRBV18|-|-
CASSPGDSQPQHF
TGTGCCAGCTCACCGGGGGACTCGCAGCCCCAGCATTTT
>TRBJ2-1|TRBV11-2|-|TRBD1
CASSANRGRGEQFF
TGTGCCAGCAGCGCCAACAGGGGCCGGGGTGAGCAGTTCTTC
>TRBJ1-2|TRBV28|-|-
CASSFPHEGDYGYTF
TGTGCCAGCAGTTTTCCCCACGAGGGGGACTATGGCTACACCTTC
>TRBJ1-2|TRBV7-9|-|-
CASSLGGGRDYGYTF
TGTGCCAGCAGCTTAGGCGGGGGGCGCGACTATGGCTACACCTTC
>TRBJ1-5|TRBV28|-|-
CVSRGSGGQPQHF
TGTGTCAGTCGAGGGTCCGGGGGTCAGCCCCAGCATTTT
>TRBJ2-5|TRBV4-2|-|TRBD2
CASSQDSGTSGEETQYF
TGTGCCAGCAGCCAGGATTCCGGGACTAGCGGGGAAGAGACCCAGTACTTC
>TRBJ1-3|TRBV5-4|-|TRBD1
CASSLGTGHGNTIYF
TGTGCCAGCAGCTTGGGGACAGGGCACGGAAACACCATATATTTT
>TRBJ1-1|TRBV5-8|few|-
CANRREKGTEAFF
TGTGCCAACCGACGGGAAAAAGGCACTGAAGCTTTCTTT
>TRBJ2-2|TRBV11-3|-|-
CASTVRGTGELFF
TGTGCCAGCACCGTACGGGGTACCGGGGAGCTGTTTTTT
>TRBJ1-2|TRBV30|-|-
CACAREGYGYTF
TGTGCCTGTGCCAGGGAAGGCTATGGCTACACCTTC
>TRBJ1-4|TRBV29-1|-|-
CSVEGVGGGNEKLFF
TGCAGCGTTGAAGGTGTTGGGGGAGGGAATGAAAAACTGTTTTTT
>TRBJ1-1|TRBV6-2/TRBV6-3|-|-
CASSLAGRSTEAFF
TGTGCCAGCAGCCTCGCGGGCCGGAGTACTGAAGCTTTCTTT
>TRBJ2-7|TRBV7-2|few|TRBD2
CASSLVGTSVASYEQYF
TGTGCCAGCAGCTTAGTTGGGACTAGCGTAGCCTCCTACGAGCAGTACTTC
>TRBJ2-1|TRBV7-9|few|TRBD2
CASSLVRLAGGSYNEQFF
TGTGCCAGCAGCTTGGTTAGACTAGCGGGAGGGTCCTACAATGAGCAGTTCTTC
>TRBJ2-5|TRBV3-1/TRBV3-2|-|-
CASSQGSQETQYF
TGTGCCAGCAGCCAAGGGAGTCAAGAGACCCAGTACTTC
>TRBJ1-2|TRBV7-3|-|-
CASSLEIGYGYTF
TGTGCCAGCAGCCTCGAGATCGGTTATGGCTACACCTTC
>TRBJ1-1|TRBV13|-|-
CASSRPGGATEAFF
TGTGCCAGCAGCCGGCCGGGGGGGGCCACTGAAGCTTTCTTT
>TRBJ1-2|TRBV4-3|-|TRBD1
CASSRDRVNYGYTF
TGCGCCAGCAGCCGTGACAGGGTCAACTATGGCTACACCTTC
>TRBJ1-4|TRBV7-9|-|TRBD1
CASSPGQATNEKLFF
TGTGCCAGCAGCCCAGGACAGGCAACTAATGAAAAACTGTTTTTT
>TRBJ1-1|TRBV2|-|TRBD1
CASSEEDRATEAFF
TGTGCCAGCAGTGAAGAGGACAGGGCCACTGAAGCTTTCTTT
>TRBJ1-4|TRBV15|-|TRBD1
CATSRGKGQGVEKLFF
TGTGCCACCAGCAGAGGAAAGGGACAGGGGGTAGAAAAACTGTTTTTT
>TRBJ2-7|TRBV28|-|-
CASSFPQRRQYF
TGTGCCAGCAGTTTCCCTCAACGTAGGCAGTACTTC
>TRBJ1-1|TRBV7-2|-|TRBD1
CASQGQGNTEAFF
TGTGCCAGTCAAGGACAGGGGAACACTGAAGCTTTCTTT
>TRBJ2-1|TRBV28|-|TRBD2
CASSFLGLGEQFF
TGTGCCAGCAGTTTCCTGGGACTAGGTGAGCAGTTCTTC
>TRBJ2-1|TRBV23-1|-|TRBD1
CASSQGQGPKNNEQFF
TGCGCCAGCAGTCAAGGACAGGGGCCGAAGAACAATGAGCAGTTCTTC
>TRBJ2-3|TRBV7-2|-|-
CASRRLTDTQYF
TGTGCCAGCAGACGCCTAACAGATACGCAGTATTTT